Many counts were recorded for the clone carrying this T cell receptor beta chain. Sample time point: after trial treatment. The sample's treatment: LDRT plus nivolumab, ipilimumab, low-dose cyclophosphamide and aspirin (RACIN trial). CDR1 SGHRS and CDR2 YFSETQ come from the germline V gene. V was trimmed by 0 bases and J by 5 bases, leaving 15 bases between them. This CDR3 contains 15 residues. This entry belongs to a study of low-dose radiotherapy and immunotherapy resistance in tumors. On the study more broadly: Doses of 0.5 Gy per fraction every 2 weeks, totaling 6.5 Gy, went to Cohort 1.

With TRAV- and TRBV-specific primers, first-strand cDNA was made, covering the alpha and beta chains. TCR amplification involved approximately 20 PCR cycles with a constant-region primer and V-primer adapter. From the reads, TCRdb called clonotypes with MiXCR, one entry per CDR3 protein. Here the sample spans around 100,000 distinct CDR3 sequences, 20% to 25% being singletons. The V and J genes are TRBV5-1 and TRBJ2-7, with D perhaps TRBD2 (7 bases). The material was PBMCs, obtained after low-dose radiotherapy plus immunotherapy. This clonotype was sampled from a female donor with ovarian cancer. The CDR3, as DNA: TGCGCCAGCAGCTTGGCCGGGGGGCGTTCCGACGAGCAGTACTTC. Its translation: CASSLAGGRSDEQYF.